This TCR beta chain was retrieved from a study of T cells in Graves' hyperthyroidism and ophthalmopathy (dated by TCRdb to the late 2010s). Regarding the research as a whole: A discovery cohort of roughly 100 patients, roughly 45 with Graves' ophthalmopathy and 57 with stable Graves' hyperthyroidism, was used to find distinguishing TCR V-J signatures. According to the paper, TCR Vbeta CDR3 sequencing was carried out on roughly 130 peripheral blood samples, which came from under 50 ophthalmopathy, around 75 hyperthyroidism and approximately 17 progressor patients. Once sampling was done, hyperthyroidism patients were given methimazole at a starting dose of 30 mg daily, whereas ophthalmopathy patients were given high-dose intravenous methylprednisolone. In addition, the study compared T-cell repertoires in thyroid tissue and in blood from about 6 Graves' hyperthyroidism patients. The approximately 100 discovery patients were randomly split 7:3 into training and test sets. Prospective prediction of ophthalmopathy was tested in an independent validation cohort consisting of about 20 hyperthyroidism patients and around 17 patients who later progressed to ophthalmopathy. Points the paper makes about the study in general: Most expanded thyroid clonotypes (frequency above 0.001) were also detected in blood, a finding suggesting that blood repertoires may reflect thyroid immune responses. In validation, the model predicted progression to ophthalmopathy a median of around six months before onset, with roughly 68% sensitivity and around 76% specificity. Ophthalmopathy was separated from stable hyperthyroidism by a 13 V-J signature model, with around 90% sensitivity and roughly 84% specificity obtained in cross-validation and 80%/75% obtained in testing. No statistical method was used to fix the sample size in advance, and group allocation was not hidden from the investigators.

TCR beta CDR3 regions were amplified from RNA transcripts. The TCR CDR3 was subjected to a first round of RT-PCR using the HTBI primer set and the Qiagen OneStep RT-PCR kit. A second multiplex PCR round built the libraries, followed by size selection and purification. The libraries were sequenced on an Illumina HiSeq2000 using paired-end 100 bp reads. On the study's bioinformatics: Raw data were processed with SOAPnuke, discarding reads with adapters, uncalled bases, mean Phred below 15, or no exact constant-primer or identifier match. High-quality paired reads were merged using COPE v1.2.5, and each unique nucleotide sequence was defined as a clonotype. MiTCR v1.1 was used to align clonotypes to the IMGT TRBV, TRBD and TRBJ reference segments. Only V-J combinations with frequency above 0.0001, covering about 99% of repertoires, were analysed. The TCS score was defined as the ratio of F50 (clonal expansion) to E x V (chaos), calculated using BLOSUM62-based TCRdist between CDR3 peptides within each V-J. Welch's t-statistics and random forest reduced roughly 500 V-J features to 10 to 15, which were used in a naive Bayes classifier (R e1071). Thyroid-blood repertoire similarity was quantified with the Morisita-Horn index. TCRdb reran the public reads through fastp at Q25 and MiXCR, keeping productive beta chains. Entries that share a CDR3 protein sequence are merged under the most common genes and DNA. TCRdb, rather than the study authors, made the V and J calls. The sample table lists 540,000 or so distinct CDR3 sequences, about 43% of them with a count of one. The top ten clonotypes cover 19% of the sample.

Reading from cysteine to phenylalanine, the CDR3 counts 16 amino acids. Solely the CDR3 DNA is kept, with 48 bases framed from the first base. For CDR1 and CDR2, the germline V gene lists ENHRY and SYGVKD. V is shortened by 2 bases, J by 1 base, and the region joining them spans 14 bases. Regarding this clonotype: Its antigen is still unknown. No qualities accompany the bases; no much larger clone lies one base away.

Patients with uncontrolled infections, other autoimmune diseases, pregnancy or lactation were excluded. Diagnoses were established on the basis of clinical symptoms, serum thyroxine and TRAb, thyroid ultrasound, and orbital computed tomography. Total RNA was extracted with Trizol reagent, and quality was checked on an Agilent 2100 Bioanalyzer. This TCR was recovered from an adult woman with Graves' disease, either hyperthyroidism or ophthalmopathy (not recorded which). The sequenced sample consisted of peripheral blood or thyroid tissue (not recorded which). The V and J genes are TRBV10-3 and TRBJ1-1, with no confidently assigned D gene. The DNA sequence is TGTGCCATCAGTGAGGGGTTTCGACCGCCGAACACTGAAGCTTTCTTT. The encoded protein is CAISEGFRPPNTEAFF.